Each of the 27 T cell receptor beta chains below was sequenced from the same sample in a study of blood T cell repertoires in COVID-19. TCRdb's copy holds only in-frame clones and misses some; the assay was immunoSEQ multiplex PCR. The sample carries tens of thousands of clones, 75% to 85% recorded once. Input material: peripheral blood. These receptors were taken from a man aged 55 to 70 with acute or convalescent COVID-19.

CDR3 sequence (DNA): TGTGCCAGCAGTTACCGGGACACGAACACTGAAGCTTTCTTT. Its protein is CASSYRDTNTEAFF. J is TRBJ1-1 and V is TRBV6-5, with D possibly TRBD1 on 6 matching bases. The CDR3 runs 14 residues. V was pared by 2 bases and J by 1 base, with 8 bases between. The germline V gene has CDR1 MNHEY and CDR2 SVGAGI.

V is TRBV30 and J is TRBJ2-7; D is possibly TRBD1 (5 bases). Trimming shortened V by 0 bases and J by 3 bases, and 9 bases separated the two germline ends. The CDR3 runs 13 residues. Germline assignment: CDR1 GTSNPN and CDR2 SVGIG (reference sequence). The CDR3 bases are TGTGCCTGGAGTGTAGGGGCAGGCTACGAGCAGTACTTC. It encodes CAWSVGAGYEQYF. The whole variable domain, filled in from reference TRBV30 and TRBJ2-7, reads SQTIHQWPATLVQPVGSPLSLECTVEGTSNPNLYWYRQAAGRGLQLLFYSVGIGQISSEVPQNLSASRPQDRQFILSSKKLLLSDSGFYLCAWSVGAGYEQYFGPGTRLTVT.

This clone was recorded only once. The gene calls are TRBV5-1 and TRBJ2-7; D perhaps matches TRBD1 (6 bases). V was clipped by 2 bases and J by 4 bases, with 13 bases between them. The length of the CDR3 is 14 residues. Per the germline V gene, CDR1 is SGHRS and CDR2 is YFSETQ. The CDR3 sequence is CASSFEGVGYEQYF. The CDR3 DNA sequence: TGCGCCAGCAGCTTCGAGGGGGTAGGGTACGAGCAGTACTTC.

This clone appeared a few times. CDR3 region: CASSLEGANEQYF. In DNA, the CDR3 is TGCGCCAGCAGCTTGGAGGGGGCCAACGAGCAGTACTTC. The J gene is TRBJ2-7, the V gene TRBV5-1, with 7 bases fitting TRBD1. Losses at the gene ends were 0 bases for V and 5 bases for J; bases not matched to a gene: 2. The CDR3 spans 13 residues. Germline CDR1 SGHRS, CDR2 YFSETQ.

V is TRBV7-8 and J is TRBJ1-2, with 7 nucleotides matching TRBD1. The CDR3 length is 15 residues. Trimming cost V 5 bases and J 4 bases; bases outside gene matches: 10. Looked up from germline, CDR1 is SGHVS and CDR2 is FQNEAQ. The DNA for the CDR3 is TGTGCCAGCAGCCTCTATTTGACAGGGAGCTATGGCTACACCTTC. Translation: CASSLYLTGSYGYTF.

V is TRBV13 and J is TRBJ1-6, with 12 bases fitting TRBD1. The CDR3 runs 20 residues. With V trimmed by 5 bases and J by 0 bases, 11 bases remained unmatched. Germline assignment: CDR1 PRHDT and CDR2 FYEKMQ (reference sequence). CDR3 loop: CASSRRGQGAKISYNSPLHF. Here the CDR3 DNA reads TGTGCCAGCAGCCGCAGGGGACAGGGGGCGAAGATCTCCTATAATTCACCCCTCCACTTT.

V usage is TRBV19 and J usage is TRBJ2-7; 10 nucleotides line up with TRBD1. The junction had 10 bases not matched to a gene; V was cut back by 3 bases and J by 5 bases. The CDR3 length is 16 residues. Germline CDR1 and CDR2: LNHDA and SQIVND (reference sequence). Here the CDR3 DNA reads TGTGCCAGTAGTATTTTATTCCGGGACAGGGGTAACGAGCAGTACTTC. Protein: CASSILFRDRGNEQYF.

The CDR3 DNA is TGTGCCAGTAGTATAAGGGGCACCGGGGAGCTGTTTTTT. This sequence encodes CASSIRGTGELFF. This chain uses TRBV19 with TRBJ2-2; weak D call: TRBD1 (5 bases). The length of the CDR3 is 13 residues. In germline, CDR1 is LNHDA, CDR2 SQIVND (reference sequence). The V end lost 2 bases, the J end lost 4 bases, and 5 bases lay between the germline ends.

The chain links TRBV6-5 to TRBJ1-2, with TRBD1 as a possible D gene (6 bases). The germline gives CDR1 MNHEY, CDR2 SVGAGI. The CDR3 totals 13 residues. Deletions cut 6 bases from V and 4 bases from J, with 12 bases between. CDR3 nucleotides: TGTGCCAGCAGGGCTACAGGGACCTATGGCTACACCTTC. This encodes CASRATGTYGYTF.

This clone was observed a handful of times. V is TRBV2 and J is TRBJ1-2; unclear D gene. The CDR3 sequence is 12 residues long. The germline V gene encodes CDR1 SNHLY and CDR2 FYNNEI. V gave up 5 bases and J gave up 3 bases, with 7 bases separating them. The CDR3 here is CASSPGYYGYTF. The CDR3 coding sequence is TGTGCCAGCAGTCCCGGTTACTATGGCTACACCTTC. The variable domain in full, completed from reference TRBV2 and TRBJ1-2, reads EPEVTQTPSHQVTQMGQEVILRCVPISNHLYFYWYRQILGQKVEFLVSFYNNEISEKSEIFDDQFSVERPDGSNFTLKIRSTKLEDSAMYFCASSPGYYGYTFGSGTRLTVV.

The CDR3 here is CASSPKTSGATGELFF. CDR3 coding DNA: TGTGCCAGCTCACCAAAGACTAGCGGGGCCACCGGGGAGCTGTTTTTT. The chain has TRBV18 and TRBJ2-2, with 11 nucleotides matching TRBD2. Germline V gene sequence: CDR1 KGHSH, CDR2 LQKENI. The CDR3 sequence is 16 residues long. The J segment lost 4 bases and the V segment lost 2 bases, leaving 3 bases of the junction unmatched. Based on the CDR3 plus reference TRBV18 and TRBJ2-2, the full variable domain is NAGVMQNPRHLVRRRGQEARLRCSPMKGHSHVYWYRQLPEEGLKFMVYLQKENIIDESGMPKERFSAEFPKEGPSILRIQQVVRGDSAAYFCASSPKTSGATGELFFGEGSRLTVL.

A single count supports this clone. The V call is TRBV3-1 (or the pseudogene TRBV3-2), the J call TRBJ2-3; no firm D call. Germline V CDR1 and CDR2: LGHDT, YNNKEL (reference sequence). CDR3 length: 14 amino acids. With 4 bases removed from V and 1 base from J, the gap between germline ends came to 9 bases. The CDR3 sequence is CASSLRTGTDTQYF. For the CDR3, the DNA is TGTGCCAGCAGCCTACGCACTGGCACAGATACGCAGTATTTT.

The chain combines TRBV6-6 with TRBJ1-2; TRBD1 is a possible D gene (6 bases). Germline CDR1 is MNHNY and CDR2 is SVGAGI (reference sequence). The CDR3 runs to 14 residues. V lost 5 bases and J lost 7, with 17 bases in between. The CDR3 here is CASSPPQGHAGYTF. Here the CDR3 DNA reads TGTGCCAGCAGTCCCCCACAGGGTCACGCTGGCTACACCTTC.

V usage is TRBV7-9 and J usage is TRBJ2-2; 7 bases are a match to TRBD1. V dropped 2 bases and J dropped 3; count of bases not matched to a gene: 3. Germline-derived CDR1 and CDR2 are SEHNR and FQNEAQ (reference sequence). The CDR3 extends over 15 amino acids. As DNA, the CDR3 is TGTGCCAGCAGCTTACGGGACAGATACACCGGGGAGCTGTTTTTT. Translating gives CASSLRDRYTGELFF.

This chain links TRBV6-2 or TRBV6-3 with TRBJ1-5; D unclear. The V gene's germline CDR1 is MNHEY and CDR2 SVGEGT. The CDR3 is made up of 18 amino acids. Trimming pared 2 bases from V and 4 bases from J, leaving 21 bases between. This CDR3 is CASSYPRADEVANQPQHF. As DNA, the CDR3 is TGTGCCAGCAGTTACCCGCGGGCCGACGAAGTCGCGAATCAGCCCCAGCATTTT.

The CDR3 DNA is TGTGCCAGCAGCCAGAGACAGGGGGTGGAGACCCAGTACTTC. Translated, it gives CASSQRQGVETQYF. The rearrangement joins TRBV11-1 to TRBJ2-5; 9 positions agree with TRBD1. The CDR3 is 14 residues long. With 5 bases clipped from V and 5 bases from J, the junction kept 6 bases outside the gene matches. The germline V gene encodes CDR1 SGHAT and CDR2 FQDESV (reference sequence).

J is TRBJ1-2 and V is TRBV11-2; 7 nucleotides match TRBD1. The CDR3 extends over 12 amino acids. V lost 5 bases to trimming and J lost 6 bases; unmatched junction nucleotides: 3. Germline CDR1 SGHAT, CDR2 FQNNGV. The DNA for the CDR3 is TGTGCCAGCAGCCCGACAGGGAATGGCTACACCTTC. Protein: CASSPTGNGYTF.

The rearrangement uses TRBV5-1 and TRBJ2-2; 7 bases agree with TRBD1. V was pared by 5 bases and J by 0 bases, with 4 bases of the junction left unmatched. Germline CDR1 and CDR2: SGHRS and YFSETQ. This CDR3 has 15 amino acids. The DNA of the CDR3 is TGCGCCAGCAGTTCGACAGGGACGAACACCGGGGAGCTGTTTTTT. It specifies CASSSTGTNTGELFF.

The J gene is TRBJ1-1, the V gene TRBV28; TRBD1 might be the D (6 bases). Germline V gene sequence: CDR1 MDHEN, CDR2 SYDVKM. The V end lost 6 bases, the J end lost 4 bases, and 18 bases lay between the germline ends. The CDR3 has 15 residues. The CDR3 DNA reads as TGTGCCAGCAGCCCGCAGGGGTCGGGTACCACTGAAGCTTTCTTT. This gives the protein CASSPQGSGTTEAFF.

As DNA, the CDR3 is TGTGCCAGCAGCAAAGACATCTCTGGGGCCAACGTCCTGACTTTC. This encodes CASSKDISGANVLTF. This chain connects TRBV9 to TRBJ2-6; D call uncertain. Germline V CDR1 and CDR2: SGDLS, YYNGEE. The V end lost 4 bases, the J end lost 0 bases, and 8 bases lay between the germline ends. The CDR3 has 15 amino acids.

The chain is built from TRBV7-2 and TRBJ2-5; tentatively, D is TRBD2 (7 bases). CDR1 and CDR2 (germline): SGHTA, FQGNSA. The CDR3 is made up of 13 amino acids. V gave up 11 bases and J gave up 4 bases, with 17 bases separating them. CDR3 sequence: CACGEGVPETQYF. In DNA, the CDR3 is TGTGCCTGCGGGGAGGGGGTCCCAGAGACCCAGTACTTC.

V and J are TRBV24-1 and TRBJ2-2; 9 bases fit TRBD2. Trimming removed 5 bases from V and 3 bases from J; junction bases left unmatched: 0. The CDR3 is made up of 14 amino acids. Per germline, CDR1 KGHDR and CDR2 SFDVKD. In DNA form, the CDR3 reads TGTGCCACCAGTGGGACTAGCGACACCGGGGAGCTGTTTTTT. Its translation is CATSGTSDTGELFF.

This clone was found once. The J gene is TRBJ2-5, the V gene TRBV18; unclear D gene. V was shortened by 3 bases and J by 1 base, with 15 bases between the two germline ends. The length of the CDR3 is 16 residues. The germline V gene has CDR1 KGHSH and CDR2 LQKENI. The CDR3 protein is CASSPQRATAQETQYF. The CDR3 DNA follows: TGTGCCAGCTCACCCCAACGTGCTACAGCCCAAGAGACCCAGTACTTC.

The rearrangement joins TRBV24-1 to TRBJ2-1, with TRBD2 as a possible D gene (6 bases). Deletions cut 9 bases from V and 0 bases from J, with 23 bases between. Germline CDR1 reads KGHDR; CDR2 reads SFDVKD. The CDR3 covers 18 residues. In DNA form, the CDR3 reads TGTGCCACCCTATGTTTGGGGAGGCGGGAAAGCTCCTACAATGAGCAGTTCTTC. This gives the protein CATLCLGRRESSYNEQFF.

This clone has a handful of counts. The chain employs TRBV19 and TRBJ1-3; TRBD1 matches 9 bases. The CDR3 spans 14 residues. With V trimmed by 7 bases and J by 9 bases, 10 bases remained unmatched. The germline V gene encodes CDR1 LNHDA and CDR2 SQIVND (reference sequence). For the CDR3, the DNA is TGTGCCAGTACCTCCGGGACAGGGAAGGGCACCATATATTTT. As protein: CASTSGTGKGTIYF.

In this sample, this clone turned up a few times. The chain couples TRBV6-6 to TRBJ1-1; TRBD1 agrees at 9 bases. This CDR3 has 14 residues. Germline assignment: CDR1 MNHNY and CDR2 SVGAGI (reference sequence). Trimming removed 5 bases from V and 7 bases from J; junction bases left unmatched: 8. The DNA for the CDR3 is TGTGCCAGCAGTGCACTTGGGACAGGGAGTGAAGCTTTCTTT. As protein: CASSALGTGSEAFF.

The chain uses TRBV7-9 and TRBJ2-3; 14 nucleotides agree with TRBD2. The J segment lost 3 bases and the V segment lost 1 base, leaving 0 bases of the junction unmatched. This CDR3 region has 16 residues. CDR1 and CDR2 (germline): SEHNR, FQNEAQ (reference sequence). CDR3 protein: CASSLGTSGGTDTQYF. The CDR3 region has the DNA TGTGCCAGCAGCTTAGGGACTAGCGGGGGGACAGATACGCAGTATTTT.